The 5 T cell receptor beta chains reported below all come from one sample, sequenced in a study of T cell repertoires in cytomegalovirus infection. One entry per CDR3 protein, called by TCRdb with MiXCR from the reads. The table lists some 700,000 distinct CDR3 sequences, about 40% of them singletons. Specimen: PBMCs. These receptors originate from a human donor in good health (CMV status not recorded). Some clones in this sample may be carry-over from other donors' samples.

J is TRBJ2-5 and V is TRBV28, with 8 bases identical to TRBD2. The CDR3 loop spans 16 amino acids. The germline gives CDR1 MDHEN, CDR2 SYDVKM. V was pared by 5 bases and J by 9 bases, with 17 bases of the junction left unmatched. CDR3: CASSPGLALRTGAQYF. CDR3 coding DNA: TGTGCCAGCAGTCCCGGACTAGCCCTCCGCACCGGGGCCCAGTACTTC.

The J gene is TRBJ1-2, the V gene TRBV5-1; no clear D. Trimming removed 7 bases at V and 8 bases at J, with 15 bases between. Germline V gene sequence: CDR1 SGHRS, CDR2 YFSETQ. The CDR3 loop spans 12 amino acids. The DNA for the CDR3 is TGCGCCAGCCGACTCCGCTCAGACGGCTACACCTTC. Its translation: CASRLRSDGYTF.

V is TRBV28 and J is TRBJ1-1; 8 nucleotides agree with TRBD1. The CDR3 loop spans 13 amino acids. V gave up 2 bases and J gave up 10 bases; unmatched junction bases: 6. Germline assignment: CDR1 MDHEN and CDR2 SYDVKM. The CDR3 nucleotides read TGTGCCAGCAGTTTAACCCCCGACAGGGGAGCTTTCTTT. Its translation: CASSLTPDRGAFF. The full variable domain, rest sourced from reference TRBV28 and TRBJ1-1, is DVKVTQSSRYLVKRTGEKVFLECVQDMDHENMFWYRQDPGLGLRLIYFSYDVKMKEKGDIPEGYSVSREKKERFSLILESASTNQTSMYLCASSLTPDRGAFFGQGTRLTVV.

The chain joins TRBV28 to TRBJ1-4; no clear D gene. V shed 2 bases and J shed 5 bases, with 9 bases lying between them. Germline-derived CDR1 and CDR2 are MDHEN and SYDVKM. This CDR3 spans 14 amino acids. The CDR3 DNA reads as TGTGCCAGCAGTTTACCGGTGGTGAATGAAAAACTGTTTTTT. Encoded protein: CASSLPVVNEKLFF. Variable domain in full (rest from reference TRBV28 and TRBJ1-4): DVKVTQSSRYLVKRTGEKVFLECVQDMDHENMFWYRQDPGLGLRLIYFSYDVKMKEKGDIPEGYSVSREKKERFSLILESASTNQTSMYLCASSLPVVNEKLFFGSGTQLSVL.

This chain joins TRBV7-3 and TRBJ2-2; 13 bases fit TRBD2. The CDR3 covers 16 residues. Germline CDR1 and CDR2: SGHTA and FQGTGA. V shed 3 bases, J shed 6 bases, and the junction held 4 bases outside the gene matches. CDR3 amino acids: CASSFQGTSGAGELFF. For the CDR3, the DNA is TGTGCCAGCAGCTTTCAAGGGACTAGCGGGGCCGGGGAGCTGTTTTTT.